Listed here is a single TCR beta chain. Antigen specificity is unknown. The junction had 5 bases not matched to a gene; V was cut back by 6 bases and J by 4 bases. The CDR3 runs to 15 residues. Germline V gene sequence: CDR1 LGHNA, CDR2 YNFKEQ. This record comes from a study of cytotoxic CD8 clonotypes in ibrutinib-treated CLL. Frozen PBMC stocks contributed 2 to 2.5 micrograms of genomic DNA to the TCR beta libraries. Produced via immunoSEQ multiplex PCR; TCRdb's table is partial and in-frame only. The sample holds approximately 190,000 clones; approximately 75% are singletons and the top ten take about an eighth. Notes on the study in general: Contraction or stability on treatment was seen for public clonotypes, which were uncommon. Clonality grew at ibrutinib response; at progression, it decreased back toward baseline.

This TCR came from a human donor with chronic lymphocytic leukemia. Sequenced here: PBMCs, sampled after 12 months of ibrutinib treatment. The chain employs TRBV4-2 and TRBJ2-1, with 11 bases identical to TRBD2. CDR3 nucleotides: TGTGCCAGCAGTCCCGGGACTAGCGGTTACAATGAGCAGTTCTTC. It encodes CASSPGTSGYNEQFF.